This T cell receptor (beta chain) emerged from a study of blood T cell repertoires in COVID-19. About the study: Researchers got acute and convalescent COVID-19 samples from the United States, Italy and Spain.

CDR3 length: 15 amino acids. The germline gives CDR1 SGHRS, CDR2 YFSETQ. Trimming pared 1 base from V and 0 bases from J, leaving 10 bases between. The method was immunoSEQ multiplex PCR; TCRdb's version includes in-frame clones alone and lacks a portion of them. The data hold 320,000 or so clones, with approximately 88% observed a single time. Sequencing was carried out using PBMCs or T cells enriched from blood (not recorded which). This sequence originates from a man aged 25-45 years who had recovered from COVID-19. The chain recombines TRBV5-1 with TRBJ2-5; D may be TRBD1 (6 bases). The CDR3 here is CASSLLTGNQETQYF. The CDR3 DNA reads TGCGCCAGCAGCTTGTTGACAGGCAACCAAGAGACCCAGTACTTC.